One sample yielded the 11 T cell receptor beta chains listed below, sequenced in a study of blood T cell repertoires in COVID-19 (dated by TCRdb to 2018 to 2020). The library was obtained by the immunoSEQ multiplex PCR assay. The table comes from immuneACCESS by way of TCRdb, which keeps in-frame sequences with V and J called. Part of the clones is missing from these tables; in studies checked, under half for an unresolved V gene and the rest for unknown reasons. The sample contains approximately 70,000 clones, roughly 89% of them found a single time. The leading ten clones occupy more than 8% of the sample. The sample comprised peripheral blood. These receptors came from a human donor in a cohort sampled during active COVID-19.

The chain links TRBV6-5 to TRBJ2-7; 8 nucleotides agree with TRBD2. The germline V gene encodes CDR1 MNHEY and CDR2 SVGAGI. V shed 10 bases and J 4 bases; nucleotides not matched to a gene: 9. This CDR3 contains 13 residues. The CDR3 nucleotides are TGTGCCATCCGAGCGGGGGCAGGGTACGAGCAGTACTTC. It specifies CAIRAGAGYEQYF.

This sequence joins TRBV27 and TRBJ1-5; D is ambiguous. The V gene lost 0 bases and the J gene lost 3 bases, with 6 bases spanning the gap. Germline assignment: CDR1 MNHEY and CDR2 SMNVEV (reference sequence). CDR3 length: 14 residues. In DNA, the CDR3 is TGTGCCAGCAGTTTATCCCGGGTCAATCAGCCCCAGCATTTT. This codes for CASSLSRVNQPQHF.

The V gene is TRBV11-2, the J gene TRBJ2-1, with TRBD2 as a possible D gene (5 bases). Germline lookup yields CDR1 SGHAT and CDR2 FQNNGV. Trimming cost V 8 bases and J 1 base, with 21 bases left between them. The CDR3 runs 17 residues. In DNA, the CDR3 is TGTGCCAGCTCCCTTAGGTGGCGGGTTTCATCCTACAATGAGCAGTTCTTC. Amino acids: CASSLRWRVSSYNEQFF.

The chain uses TRBV6-5 and TRBJ2-7; tentative D call: TRBD2 (5 bases). Trimming removed 10 bases from V and 3 bases from J, with 10 bases in between. The V gene's germline CDR1 is MNHEY and CDR2 SVGAGI. The CDR3 runs to 11 residues. This CDR3 reads CATSRDYEQYF. CDR3 sequence (DNA): TGTGCCACCTCCCGGGACTACGAGCAGTACTTC.

This chain joins TRBV4-2 and TRBJ2-7; 8 positions match TRBD2. The V and J ends lost 0 bases and 1 base, in that order; junction bases with no gene match: 2. CDR1 LGHNA and CDR2 YNFKEQ come from the germline V gene. CDR3 length: 15 amino acids. The CDR3 DNA is TGTGCCAGCAGCCAAGAGACGGGGGGGTCCTACGAGCAGTACTTC. Protein: CASSQETGGSYEQYF.

The chain employs TRBV28 and TRBJ1-5; D remains ambiguous. The germline V gene has CDR1 MDHEN and CDR2 SYDVKM. This CDR3 is built from 14 residues. V lost 7 bases and J lost 7, with 17 bases in between. The CDR3 DNA reads as TGTGCCAGCAACTCCCGGCGGAGACTACAGCCCCAGCATTTT. This sequence encodes CASNSRRRLQPQHF.

The gene calls are TRBV28 and TRBJ1-6; unclear D gene. CDR1 MDHEN and CDR2 SYDVKM come from the germline V gene. Trimming shortened V by 6 bases and J by 7 bases, and 7 bases separated the two germline ends. The CDR3 runs 12 residues. The CDR3 sequence: CASRKRNSPLHF. The CDR3 coding sequence is TGTGCCAGCAGAAAACGGAATTCACCCCTCCACTTT.

The sample holds one count of this clone. The chain recombines TRBV11-2 with TRBJ1-3; 9 bases agree with TRBD1. The CDR3 totals 17 residues. Germline V CDR1 and CDR2: SGHAT, FQNNGV. V was clipped by 5 bases and J by 0 bases; unmatched bases: 8. The CDR3 is CASSPNRGPNSGNTIYF. The DNA for the CDR3 is TGTGCCAGCAGCCCAAACAGGGGGCCCAACTCTGGAAACACCATATATTTT.

J is TRBJ1-1 and V is TRBV9; D remains ambiguous. Trimming stripped 3 bases from V and 1 base from J, with 10 bases between. CDR1 and CDR2 from the germline V gene are SGDLS and YYNGEE. This CDR3 spans 14 amino acids. CDR3 sequence (DNA): TGTGCCAGCAGCGCCGGGGATAGGAACACTGAAGCTTTCTTT. The encoded protein is CASSAGDRNTEAFF.

This sequence joins TRBV5-1 and TRBJ1-5; 7 bases fit TRBD1. With 1 base clipped from V and 6 bases from J, the junction kept 4 bases outside the gene matches. Germline CDR1 reads SGHRS; CDR2 reads YFSETQ. The CDR3 has 14 amino acids. CDR3 loop: CASSLSGGGQPQHF. Here the CDR3 DNA reads TGCGCCAGCAGCTTGTCAGGGGGTGGTCAGCCCCAGCATTTT.

The chain links TRBV27 to TRBJ1-2, with 9 nucleotides matching TRBD1. The V gene's germline CDR1 is MNHEY and CDR2 SMNVEV (reference sequence). Losses at the gene ends were 5 bases for V and 5 bases for J; bases not matched to a gene: 6. The CDR3 has 14 residues. CDR3 in DNA: TGTGCCAGCAGTCCCGGGACAGGGAGGTATGGCTACACCTTC. Translating it yields CASSPGTGRYGYTF.